This T cell receptor beta chain was retrieved from a study of cytomegalovirus exposure and HLA in healthy donors. The V gene end was trimmed by 0 bases and the J gene end by 4 bases; junction bases not matched to a gene: 6. The CDR3 sequence is 16 residues long. The V gene's germline CDR1 is MRHNA and CDR2 SNTAGT. This clone was detected once. TCRdb's table, derived via immunoSEQ multiplex PCR, lists solely in-frame clones and lacks some. The sample contains about 110,000 clones, approximately 85% of which appear only once. The chain employs TRBV6-4 and TRBJ2-1; 7 bases are shared with TRBD2. The sequence was obtained from a woman between 18 and 30 years old in good health and CMV-seronegative. The sample taken for sequencing was PBMCs. Written as DNA, the CDR3 is TGTGCCAGCAGTGACTCGGGGGGGATGGGATACAATGAGCAGTTCTTC. Protein: CASSDSGGMGYNEQFF.